This T cell receptor (beta chain) was sequenced in a study of blood T cell repertoires in COVID-19. Sequencing used immunoSEQ multiplex PCR; TCRdb keeps in-frame clones, though not all of them. The table records about 220,000 clones, about 86% of them present only once. Sequencing input: peripheral blood. The clonotype was recovered from a woman aged 30 to 39 who had recovered from COVID-19.

The CDR3 loop is CASTSGLSGSSYNEQFF. The CDR3 nucleotides read TGCGCCAGCACAAGTGGGTTAAGCGGGAGCTCCTACAATGAGCAGTTCTTC. The rearrangement links TRBV10-1 to TRBJ2-1; 8 positions agree with TRBD2. V dropped 7 bases and J dropped 0; count of bases not matched to a gene: 11. Germline CDR1 reads WNHNN; CDR2 reads SYGVQD (reference sequence). CDR3 length: 17 residues.